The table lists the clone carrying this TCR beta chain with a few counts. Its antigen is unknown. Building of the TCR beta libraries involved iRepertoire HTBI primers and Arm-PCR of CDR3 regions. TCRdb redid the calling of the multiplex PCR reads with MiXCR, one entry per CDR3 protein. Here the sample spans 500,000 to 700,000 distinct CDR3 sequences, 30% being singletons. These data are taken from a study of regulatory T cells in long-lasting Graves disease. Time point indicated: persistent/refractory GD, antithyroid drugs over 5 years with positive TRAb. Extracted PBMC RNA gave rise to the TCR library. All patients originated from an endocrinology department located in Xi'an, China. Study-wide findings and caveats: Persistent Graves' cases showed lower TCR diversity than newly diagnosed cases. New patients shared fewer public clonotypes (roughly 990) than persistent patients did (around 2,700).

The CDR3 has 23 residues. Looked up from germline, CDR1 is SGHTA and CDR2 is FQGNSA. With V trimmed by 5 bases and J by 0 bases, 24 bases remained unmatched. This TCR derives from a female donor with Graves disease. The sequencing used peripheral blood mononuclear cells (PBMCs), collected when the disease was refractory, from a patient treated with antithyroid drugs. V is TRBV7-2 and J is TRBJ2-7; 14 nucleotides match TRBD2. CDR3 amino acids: CASSPLRGPSTSGRGDNSYEQYF. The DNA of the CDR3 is TGTGCCAGCAGCCCTCTAAGAGGCCCTTCGACTAGCGGGAGGGGAGACAACTCCTACGAGCAGTACTTC.